This T cell receptor beta chain appears in the sequencing data of a study of blood T cell repertoires in COVID-19. Study information: PBMCs, B-cell-depleted T cells, or T cells were the source of the cDNA or gDNA that made up the material.

V was clipped by 4 bases and J by 0 bases; unmatched bases: 2. Looked up from germline, CDR1 is LGHDT and CDR2 is YNNKEL (reference sequence). The CDR3 consists of 15 residues. In the original processing: Nucleated cell number was recorded as an estimate derived from reference gene primer amplification. Generated by immunoSEQ multiplex PCR, the TCRdb table keeps only in-frame clones and is missing some. Clonal size and the V and J genes are those of that table, whereas D and trimming came from the DNA. The data show about 160,000 clones, about nine tenths seen once. The sample consisted of peripheral blood. This chain joins TRBV3-1 (or the pseudogene TRBV3-2) and TRBJ2-3; 9 bases are shared with TRBD1. The sequence was collected from a woman aged 60-70 years with active or convalescent COVID-19. CDR3 coding DNA: TGTGCCAGCAGCCCCGGGACAGGGAGCACAGATACGCAGTATTTT. This encodes CASSPGTGSTDTQYF.